The T cell receptor beta chain under discussion was sequenced for a study of OX40 agonist ivuxolimab in advanced cancers. Study as a whole: Every 2 weeks, patients received ivuxolimab intravenously, dosed at 0.01 to 10 mg/kg. Dose-escalation patients suffered from hepatocellular carcinoma, melanoma, renal cell or head and neck cancer. Regarding the study as a whole: At doses 0.1 to 3.0 mg/kg, CD4+ and CD8+ clones expanded.

Blood samples were obtained at baseline, cycle 4 day 1, and cycle 7 day 1. Comments on this clone: Its target is not known.

Produced via immunoSEQ multiplex PCR; TCRdb's table is partial and in-frame only. Of more than 65,000 clones listed, roughly 81% are singletons. Trimming took off 4 bases at V and 4 bases at J, with 20 bases between the two ends. Germline values: CDR1 SGHNT, CDR2 YYREEE (reference sequence). CDR3 length: 16 amino acids. Source: CD4+ or CD8+ T cells sorted from blood, taken in a trial of the OX40 agonist ivuxolimab. The chain uses TRBV5-4 and TRBJ1-2; D not certain. The origin of this receptor is an adult with an advanced solid tumor such as melanoma, head and neck, liver or kidney cancer. The CDR3 region has the DNA TGTGCCAGCAGCCAAGATAGTGGAGGTCGTGTCTATGGCTACACCTTC. Its protein product is CASSQDSGGRVYGYTF.